This TCR beta chain was identified in a study of Graves' ophthalmopathy and Graves' hyperthyroidism. The overall study: Samples of peripheral blood were obtained at initial diagnosis, prior to treatment of any kind.

Whole-study findings and limits: A majority of expanded thyroid clonotypes exceeding 0.001 frequency were likewise present in blood. At 70.59% sensitivity and 72% to 75% specificity, the model predicted progression of the ophthalmopathy.

The study amplified TCR beta CDR3 regions using RNA transcripts. An opening RT-PCR round employed HTBI primers and preceded a second-round multiplex PCR. TCRdb recomputed calls from the multiplex PCR reads with MiXCR, one row per CDR3 protein. The profile covers about 620,000 distinct CDR3 sequences, with about 20% appearing a single time and more than 5.5% taken by the ten largest. The CDR3 runs to 13 residues. V was clipped by 1 base and J by 7 bases, with 10 bases between them. Germline CDR1 reads SEHNR; CDR2 reads FQNEAQ (reference sequence). This clonotype was counted a few times. Its antigen is undetermined.

The sequence was collected from a woman between 18 and 30 years old with stable Graves' hyperthyroidism. Some clones in this sample may be carry-over from other donors' samples. Sequencing input: peripheral blood. The rearrangement joins TRBV7-9 to TRBJ1-1; D uncertain. The CDR3 nucleotides read TGTGCCAGCAGCTTAGGGTCGTCCAGTGAAGCTTTCTTT. Protein sequence: CASSLGSSSEAFF.